Following are 12 T cell receptor beta chains from one sample sequenced in a study of T cells in Graves' hyperthyroidism and ophthalmopathy. TCR beta CDR3 sequences were amplified from RNA transcripts. RT-PCR in the first round (using the HTBI primer set) targeted the TCR CDR3. TCRdb independently ran MiXCR on the multiplex PCR reads; one entry per CDR3 protein. The profile shows 500,000 to 600,000 distinct CDR3 sequences, more than 45% of them singletons. Sequencing was done on a sample of peripheral blood or thyroid tissue (not recorded which). The receptors shown here come from an adult woman with Graves' disease, either hyperthyroidism or ophthalmopathy (not recorded which).

The table lists this clonotype with many counts. The chain recombines TRBV20-1 with TRBJ1-6, with D possibly TRBD1 on 6 matching bases. Germline V gene data show CDR1 as DFQATT and CDR2 as SNEGSKA (reference sequence). The CDR3 totals 13 residues. Trimming took off 6 bases at V and 9 bases at J, with 15 bases between the two ends. Here the CDR3 DNA reads TGCAGTGCCCCGGGACAAGAGGTTTCACCCCTCCACTTT. Protein sequence: CSAPGQEVSPLHF.

The chain is built from TRBV29-1 and TRBJ2-5; perhaps TRBD2 as D (5 bases). The CDR3 totals 12 residues. Deletions cut 3 bases from V and 5 bases from J, with 10 bases between. Germline V gives CDR1 SQVTM, CDR2 ANQGSEA. CDR3 DNA sequence: TGCAGCGTTGATAGGGAGATCGAGACCCAGTACTTC. Translating it yields CSVDREIETQYF.

J is TRBJ2-7 and V is TRBV7-2; D call uncertain. Looked up from germline, CDR1 is SGHTA and CDR2 is FQGNSA. The CDR3 is made up of 13 amino acids. For the CDR3, the DNA is TGTGCTGGCCCTCCACTGAGCTCCTACGAGCAGTACTTC. Protein product: CAGPPLSSYEQYF. The whole variable domain, filled in from reference TRBV7-2 and TRBJ2-7, reads GAGVSQSPSNKVTEKGKDVELRCDPISGHTALYWYRQSLGQGLEFLIYFQGNSAPDKSGLPSDRFSAERTGGSVSTLTIQRTQQEDSAVYLCAGPPLSSYEQYFGPGTRLTVT.

The chain employs TRBV7-9 and TRBJ1-6; 7 bases match TRBD1. Germline values: CDR1 SEHNR, CDR2 FQNEAQ (reference sequence). There are 15 residues in the CDR3. V gave up 5 bases and J gave up 7 bases; unmatched junction bases: 8. The CDR3 nucleotides read TGTGCCAGCAGCGGTCCGGGACAGCGAAATTCACCCCTCCACTTT. Encoded protein: CASSGPGQRNSPLHF. Using reference TRBV7-9 and TRBJ1-6 for the parts outside the CDR3, the full variable domain is DTGVSQNPRHKITKRGQNVTFRCDPISEHNRLYWYRQTLGQGPEFLTYFQNEAQLEKSRLLSDRFSAERPKGSFSTLEIQRTEQGDSAMYLCASSGPGQRNSPLHFGNGTRLTVT.

The chain links TRBV5-1 to TRBJ1-1, with 8 bases matching TRBD1. The CDR3 runs to 16 residues. The trim removed 0 bases at V and 3 bases at J, leaving 7 bases unmatched. The V gene's germline CDR1 is SGHRS and CDR2 YFSETQ. The CDR3 nucleotides are TGCGCCAGCAGCTTGGGCGGGACAGGCTGGGACACTGAAGCTTTCTTT. Amino acid sequence: CASSLGGTGWDTEAFF.

This clonotype was seen repeatedly, ten times or more. The chain recombines TRBV12-3 or TRBV12-4 with TRBJ1-2, with D perhaps TRBD1 (6 bases). Between the trimmed V and J ends, which lost 6 bases and 6 bases, there was a span of 14 bases. The CDR3 runs to 13 residues. The CDR3: CASRMTGRDGYTF. The CDR3 nucleotides are TGTGCCAGCAGGATGACAGGTCGGGATGGCTACACCTTC.

This clonotype was picked up many times. This chain uses TRBV7-4 with TRBJ2-7, with D possibly being TRBD1 or TRBD2 (5 bases each). The CDR3 is 13 residues long. Germline CDR1 and CDR2: SGHVT and SQSDAQ. V lost 0 bases and J 5 bases, leaving 8 bases between the germline ends. DNA for the CDR3: TGTGCCAGCAGCTTAGCTGGGGACCACGAGCAGTACTTC. Residues: CASSLAGDHEQYF.

The chain links TRBV29-1 to TRBJ1-1; the match to TRBD1 covers 7 bases. CDR3 length equals 14 residues. V lost 3 bases and J lost 4; bases outside the gene matches: 8. Germline assignment: CDR1 SQVTM and CDR2 ANQGSEA. CDR3 protein: CSVDANRGGTEAFF. CDR3 coding DNA: TGCAGCGTTGACGCGAACAGGGGTGGCACTGAAGCTTTCTTT.

This clonotype was counted ten times or more. V gene TRBV2 combines with J gene TRBJ2-5; D may be TRBD1 (5 bases). Germline V lookup: CDR1 SNHLY, CDR2 FYNNEI. The CDR3 is made up of 18 amino acids. The V end lost 4 bases, the J end lost 2 bases, and 23 bases lay between the germline ends. CDR3 sequence (DNA): TGTGCCAGCAGTGTAAGGGGCAGCTACACCTTGGGGCAAGAGACCCAGTACTTC. The encoded protein is CASSVRGSYTLGQETQYF.

On this clonotype: A much more abundant neighbour one base away suggests this may be a read error. The gene calls are TRBV6-5 and TRBJ1-6; TRBD1 matches at 7 bases. Germline CDR1 MNHEY, CDR2 SVGAGI. The CDR3 loop spans 15 amino acids. The V and J ends lost 4 bases and 15 bases, in that order; junction bases with no gene match: 15. In DNA form, the CDR3 reads TGTGCCAGCAGTTCAGGGGGACGAGTGGTTGTTCTCCTCCACTTT. This encodes CASSSGGRVVVLLHF.

The rearrangement links TRBV29-1 to TRBJ2-7; weak D call: TRBD2 (5 bases). The CDR3 covers 12 residues. Trimming shortened V by 6 bases and J by 4 bases, and 13 bases separated the two germline ends. Germline-derived CDR1 and CDR2 are SQVTM and ANQGSEA. The CDR3 region has the DNA TGCAGCGTCGCTCGGGTAGCGTACGAGCAGTACTTC. Residues: CSVARVAYEQYF.

This clonotype was found a few times. This chain uses TRBV7-9 with TRBJ1-1; D gene unclear. This CDR3 has 14 amino acids. V gave up 0 bases and J gave up 7 bases, with 12 bases separating them. Germline V lookup: CDR1 SEHNR, CDR2 FQNEAQ (reference sequence). The CDR3 region has the DNA TGTGCCAGCAGCTTAGCGGAGTACAGTCTTGAAGCTTTCTTT. It codes for CASSLAEYSLEAFF. Looking up the rest from reference TRBV7-9 and TRBJ1-1 gives the full variable domain: DTGVSQNPRHKITKRGQNVTFRCDPISEHNRLYWYRQTLGQGPEFLTYFQNEAQLEKSRLLSDRFSAERPKGSFSTLEIQRTEQGDSAMYLCASSLAEYSLEAFFGQGTRLTVV.